This T cell receptor (beta chain) was identified in a study of T cell repertoires in cytomegalovirus infection. Looking at the study overall: Both a matching HLA type and CMV infection were indicated by public TCR beta signatures. General study findings and limits: HLA-C-restricted CMV clonotypes gave the most frequent clonotype in two of eight donors.

The table lists this clonotype with many counts. Its matching antigen is unknown. TCRdb recomputed calls from the reads with MiXCR, one row per CDR3 protein. The repertoire holds roughly 110,000 distinct CDR3 sequences, roughly a tenth seen once, with 25% to 40% in the top ten. CDR3 size: 14 residues. CDR1 and CDR2 from the germline V gene are SGHTA and FQGNSA. The ends lost 1 base at V and 4 bases at J; junction bases unmatched: 0. This rearrangement joins TRBV7-2 to TRBJ2-2, with 7 nucleotides matching TRBD1. The sequenced material came from PBMCs, sequenced either directly or after in vitro stimulation (not recorded which). The receptor's source is a human donor in good health (CMV status not recorded). Some clones in this sample may be carry-over from other donors' samples. The chain's CDR3 is CASSLGTGTGELFF. The CDR3 region has the DNA TGTGCCAGCAGCTTAGGGACAGGCACCGGGGAGCTGTTTTTT.